These 10 T cell receptor beta chains were all obtained from the same sample, sequenced in a study of CD8+ T cells in alopecia areata. RNA extraction and reverse transcription yielded cDNA as sequencing template. Using immunoSEQ multiplex PCR, the repertoire was profiled, and TCRdb retains in-frame clones only, with some absent. This table holds under 350,000 clones with no singletons; the top ten claim about 1.1%. Sorting relied on CD4, CD8alpha, NKG2D, NKG2ACE and other markers applied to pooled cutaneous lymph node cells. Specimen: CD4+ T cells sorted from a lymph node. The receptors originated from a C3H/HeJ mouse with alopecia areata. MHC haplotype here: H2-k.

With regard to this clone: The listed genes are named as in mouse. The CDR3 is cut off 4 residues early in the read; its end comes from the germline J gene. This chain links TRBV5 with TRBJ2-7, with 11 bases identical to TRBD2. Germline V CDR1 and CDR2: LGHNA, YNLKQL (reference sequence). CDR3 length equals 16 residues. Incomplete CDR3 DNA: TGTGCCAGCAGCCAAGAAGCGACTGGGGGGGTGTAT. Translation gives CASSQEATGGVY. The entire CDR3 reads CASSQEATGGVYEQYF.

A few counts support this clone. Germline and genes: mouse. The read terminates 4 residues before the CDR3 end, so the remaining end is supplied by the germline J gene. The rearrangement uses TRBV13-1 and TRBJ2-3, with a tentative D call TRBD1 (6 bases). The V end lost 4 bases, the J end lost 0 bases, and 12 bases lay between the germline ends. The CDR3 is 15 residues long. Per the germline V gene, CDR1 is NSHNY and CDR2 is SYGAGN. Here the CDR3 reads CASSLTGTSAETLYF. CDR3 DNA, as far as it was read: TGTGCCAGCAGTCTGACAGGAACTAGTGCAGAA.

Remarks on this clone: Each gene name is a mouse one. The read gets to within 4 residues of the CDR3 end, and the germline J gene fills in the rest. Distinct nucleotide sequences in the sample also encode this CDR3. V gene TRBV13-2 combines with J gene TRBJ2-1; 10 bases match TRBD2. Germline CDR1 NNHNN, CDR2 SYGAGS (reference sequence). Germline trimming cut 0 bases from V and 3 bases from J; bases unmatched to any gene: 3. CDR3 length: 16 residues. Partial CDR3 DNA: TGTGCCAGCGGTGATGCAGGGGACTGGGGCTATGCT. It codes for CASGDAGDWGYA. The whole CDR3 reads CASGDAGDWGYAEQFF.

This clone has just a few counts. The genes are named according to mouse. The read ends 4 residues shy of where the CDR3 ends; the end is completed using the germline J gene. The genes are TRBV19 and TRBJ2-7, with D possibly TRBD2 on 5 matching bases. This CDR3 has 11 amino acids. Germline V gene data show CDR1 as FNHDT and CDR2 as SITEND (reference sequence). The DNA read from the CDR3 is TGTGCCAGCAGTACACTGGAT. Translation: CASSTLD. The whole CDR3 reads CASSTLDEQYF.

This clone showed up just a few times. Genes and germline come from the mouse. The CDR3 is cut off 4 residues early in the read; its end comes from the germline J gene. The rearrangement uses TRBV19 and TRBJ2-4; 10 positions match TRBD1. V lost 1 base, J lost 0 bases, and 2 bases stayed unmatched. The CDR3 is 16 amino acids. The V gene's germline CDR1 is FNHDT and CDR2 SITEND (reference sequence). CDR3 sequence reads: CASSIRDRGSQNTLYF. The part of the CDR3 DNA that was read is TGTGCCAGCAGTATACGGGACAGGGGTAGTCAAAAC.

This clone was observed a handful of times. Mouse gene names apply. The read is 4 residues too short to cover the CDR3 end, so that end is filled in from the germline J gene. Other DNA sequences of this sample code for an identical CDR3. The V call is TRBV1, the J call TRBJ2-7; 11 bases align to TRBD2. With V trimmed by 3 bases and J by 3 bases, 4 bases remained unmatched. The CDR3 is 15 residues long. Germline CDR1 NSQYPW, CDR2 LRSPGD (reference sequence). The CDR3 bases that were read are TGCACCTGCAGTGCGCCCGGGACTGGGGGCTAT. It translates to CTCSAPGTGGY. The complete CDR3 protein is CTCSAPGTGGYEQYF.

A remark on this clone: The listed genes are named as in mouse. The read terminates 4 residues before the CDR3 end, so the remaining end is supplied by the germline J gene. V usage is TRBV13-1 and J usage is TRBJ2-1; 8 positions match TRBD2. The CDR3 sequence is 16 residues long. Germline V lookup: CDR1 NSHNY, CDR2 SYGAGN. V shed 4 bases, J shed 0 bases, and the junction held 6 bases outside the gene matches. CDR3 bases read: TGTGCCAGCAGTCCTGACTGGGGCCTTAACTATGCT. Translating gives CASSPDWGLNYA. In full, the CDR3 reads CASSPDWGLNYAEQFF.

Regarding this clone: Mouse gene names and germline throughout. The sequenced fragment ends 4 residues before the CDR3 boundary, so the rest is inferred from the germline J gene. The V and J genes are TRBV17 and TRBJ1-1; D gene ambiguous. The CDR3 is 11 residues long. Per germline, CDR1 MNHDT and CDR2 YYDKIL. This CDR3 reads CAIGQNTEVFF. CDR3 DNA, as far as it was read: TGTGCCATCGGACAGAACACA.

This clone was found a few times. The gene symbols are mouse symbols. The CDR3 end is not reached by the read, which stops 4 residues before it; the germline J gene fills it in. V gene TRBV13-1 combines with J gene TRBJ1-1; no reliable D call. The CDR3 covers 14 residues. Germline assignment: CDR1 NSHNY and CDR2 SYGAGN. With 2 bases removed from V and 4 bases from J, the gap between germline ends came to 12 bases. The CDR3 protein is CASSDPGWGTEVFF. The part of the CDR3 DNA that was read is TGTGCCAGCAGTGACCCCGGGTGGGGCACA.

This clone was seen many times. Gene names and germline match the mouse. The CDR3 extends 4 residues past the end of the read, so its final part is completed from the germline J gene. This sample includes further DNA sequences coding for the same CDR3. The V call is TRBV1, the J call TRBJ2-3; D is perhaps TRBD1 (6 bases). Trimming shortened V by 4 bases and J by 0 bases, and 11 bases separated the two germline ends. CDR3 length: 15 amino acids. Germline values: CDR1 NSQYPW, CDR2 LRSPGD (reference sequence). The part of the CDR3 DNA that was read is TGCACCTGCAGTGAACAGGGAGGAAGTGCAGAA. This translates into CTCSEQGGSAE. The full-length CDR3 reads as CTCSEQGGSAETLYF.